A selection of T cell receptor beta chains follows, all from one sample in a study of a mutant IDH1 vaccine in newly diagnosed glioma. Using immunoSEQ multiplex PCR, the repertoire was profiled, and TCRdb retains in-frame clones only, with some absent. This sample carries some 80,000 clones, around 85% of them seen once, and the ten largest clones take 0.6% to 0.95%. Their antigen targets remain unknown. This specimen was PBMCs, taken from a glioma patient whose treatment included an IDH1 peptide vaccine. The receptors originated from a woman aged 45-65 years with glioma. CDR3s include the opening cysteine and the closing phenylalanine or tryptophan. Fields, in order: V gene, clone size, D gene, J gene, CDR3 protein, CDR3 DNA. D genes are given only for firm matches. Size tells how often a clone was seen (once, few, many) or the class of an expanded clone, and some rows leave it out.

TRBV6-4	NA	NA	TRBJ2-1	CASSAGPPFNEQFF	TGTGCCAGCAGTGCCGGGCCCCCGTTCAATGAGCAGTTCTTC
TRBV28	NA	NA	TRBJ1-5	CASSPGGPYQPQHF	TGTGCCAGCAGTCCGGGGGGCCCATATCAGCCCCAGCATTTT
TRBV6-5	NA	NA	TRBJ2-3	CASSYEAGSTDTQYF	TGTGCCAGCAGTTACGAGGCGGGAAGCACAGATACGCAGTATTTT
TRBV4-1	NA	NA	TRBJ2-2	CASRSLGRTGELFF	TGCGCCAGCAGATCCTTAGGTCGCACCGGGGAGCTGTTTTTT
TRBV30	NA	NA	TRBJ2-7	CAWGSVSSYEQYF	TGTGCCTGGGGTTCAGTCAGCTCCTACGAGCAGTACTTC
TRBV30	NA	NA	TRBJ1-2	CAWVGTAGYGYTF	TGTGCCTGGGTGGGGACCGCGGGCTATGGCTACACCTTC
TRBV20-1	NA	NA	TRBJ1-1	CSARMGTEAFF	TGCAGTGCCCGGATGGGCACTGAAGCTTTCTTT
TRBV7-3	few	TRBD2	TRBJ2-2	CASSPVAGVRELFF	TGTGCCAGCAGCCCCGTAGCGGGAGTACGGGAGCTGTTTTTT
TRBV14	few	NA	TRBJ2-1	CASSQVSAGAANDEQFF	TGTGCCAGCAGCCAAGTTTCCGCCGGGGCCGCCAATGATGAGCAGTTCTTC
TRBV27	once	NA	TRBJ2-2	CASSLGTDTGELFF	TGTGCCAGCAGTCTCGGGACCGACACCGGGGAGCTGTTTTTT
TRBV5-1	NA	NA	TRBJ2-2	CASSLLDSNTGELFF	TGCGCCAGCAGCTTGCTCGATTCGAACACCGGGGAGCTGTTTTTT
TRBV6-5	NA	NA	TRBJ2-7	CASRTRVGNEQYF	TGTGCCAGCAGGACCCGGGTGGGCAACGAGCAGTACTTC
TRBV4-2	NA	NA	TRBJ1-2	CASSQDLSRYYGYTF	TGTGCCAGCAGCCAAGATCTGTCCCGGTACTATGGCTACACCTTC
TRBV5-1	NA	TRBD2	TRBJ2-1	CASRLAGGDNEQFF	TGCGCCAGCAGACTAGCGGGAGGGGACAATGAGCAGTTCTTC
TRBV7-7	NA	TRBD1	TRBJ2-7	CASSPQGAYEQYF	TGTGCTAGCAGCCCCCAGGGGGCCTACGAGCAGTACTTC
TRBV5-1	NA	TRBD1	TRBJ2-7	CASSLESGGSYEQYF	TGCGCCAGCAGCTTGGAGTCAGGGGGCTCTTACGAGCAGTACTTC
TRBV9	NA	NA	TRBJ1-1	CASSPSTGANTEAFF	TGTGCCAGCAGCCCCTCGACAGGCGCAAACACTGAAGCTTTCTTT
TRBV30	once	TRBD2	TRBJ2-1	CAWSVLGRGFNEQFF	TGTGCCTGGAGTGTGTTAGGGAGGGGCTTCAATGAGCAGTTCTTC
TRBV7-3	NA	NA	TRBJ1-5	CASSPRAGLGNQPQHF	TGTGCCAGCAGCCCCAGGGCGGGTCTTGGCAATCAGCCCCAGCATTTT
TRBV28	NA	NA	TRBJ1-6	CASSAAGDGAPLHF	TGTGCCAGCAGCGCCGCAGGGGACGGTGCACCCCTCCACTTT
TRBV7-8	NA	TRBD1	TRBJ2-1	CASSWTGEVQFF	TGTGCCAGCAGCTGGACAGGGGAAGTACAGTTCTTC
TRBV28	NA	TRBD1	TRBJ2-7	CASIETGGLDEQYF	TGTGCCAGCATCGAGACAGGGGGTTTAGACGAGCAGTACTTC
TRBV10-1	once	TRBD2	TRBJ2-2	CASSESTIAGGAGELFF	TGCGCCAGCAGTGAGTCGACCATAGCGGGAGGGGCCGGGGAGCTGTTTTTT
TRBV10-3	NA	NA	TRBJ2-7	CAISESMGGEQYF	TGTGCCATCAGTGAGTCGATGGGTGGCGAGCAGTACTTC
TRBV2	once	TRBD2	TRBJ2-1	CASSEAGGEVRDNEQFF	TGTGCCAGCAGTGAAGCGGGAGGGGAGGTTCGGGACAATGAGCAGTTCTTC
TRBV4-1	NA	TRBD2	TRBJ2-1	CASSQDRGTSEIKDNEQFF	TGCGCCAGCAGCCAAGATCGGGGGACTAGCGAAATAAAAGACAATGAGCAGTTCTTC
TRBV7-9	NA	TRBD1	TRBJ1-6	CASSSPTGEDNSPLHF	TGTGCCAGCAGCTCTCCCACAGGGGAGGATAATTCACCCCTCCACTTT
TRBV5-1	NA	TRBD1	TRBJ2-7	CASSPLQGEYYEQYF	TGCGCCAGCAGTCCTTTACAGGGGGAGTACTACGAGCAGTACTTC
TRBV6-4	NA	NA	TRBJ2-1	CASSETGFGEQFF	TGTGCCAGCAGTGAGACAGGATTCGGAGAGCAGTTCTTC
TRBV11-3	NA	NA	TRBJ1-5	CASSQGPNQPQHF	TGTGCCAGCAGCCAGGGTCCCAATCAGCCCCAGCATTTT
TRBV19	few	TRBD1	TRBJ1-5	CASGTAGNQPQHF	TGTGCCAGCGGGACAGCAGGGAATCAGCCCCAGCATTTT
TRBV7-9	NA	NA	TRBJ2-5	CASSLEVRLYF	TGTGCCAGCAGCTTAGAAGTCCGCTTGTACTTC
TRBV5-1	NA	NA	TRBJ1-4	CASSFGGGGREKLFF	TGCGCCAGCAGCTTCGGCGGGGGAGGTCGGGAAAAACTGTTTTTT
TRBV18	NA	NA	TRBJ2-1	CASSSRGSSYNEQFF	TGTGCCAGCTCCTCCCGGGGGAGCTCCTACAATGAGCAGTTCTTC
TRBV27	NA	NA	TRBJ1-5	CASSLQGGSNQPQHF	TGTGCCAGCAGTTTACAGGGAGGTAGCAATCAGCCCCAGCATTTT
TRBV6-5	NA	NA	TRBJ1-5	CASTDPGQTEQPQHF	TGTGCCAGCACCGACCCGGGACAAACCGAACAGCCCCAGCATTTT
TRBV28	NA	TRBD1	TRBJ1-2	CASSPTGTNYGYTF	TGTGCCAGCAGTCCGACAGGGACCAACTATGGCTACACCTTC
TRBV5-1	NA	NA	TRBJ2-2	CASTSRQGSTGELFF	TGCGCCAGCACCTCCCGGCAGGGGTCTACCGGGGAGCTGTTTTTT
TRBV27	NA	TRBD1	TRBJ2-3	CASSFRGRSTDTQYF	TGTGCCAGCAGTTTCAGGGGGCGCAGCACAGATACGCAGTATTTT
TRBV4-2	NA	NA	TRBJ1-5	CASSQEPDRSNQPQHF	TGTGCCAGCAGCCAAGAACCCGACCGCAGCAATCAGCCCCAGCATTTT
TRBV14	NA	NA	TRBJ1-6	CASSQDWSDSYSPLHF	TGTGCCAGCAGCCAAGATTGGTCGGACAGCTATTCACCCCTCCACTTT
TRBV7-3	NA	NA	TRBJ2-7	CASSDGFAREQYF	TGTGCCAGCAGCGACGGGTTTGCCAGGGAGCAGTACTTC
TRBV5-1	NA	NA	TRBJ1-6	CASSLVPETLSPLHF	TGCGCCAGCAGCTTAGTACCCGAGACCCTTTCACCCCTCCACTTT
TRBV7-3	NA	TRBD1	TRBJ1-2	CASSSRPRQGRSGYTF	TGTGCCAGCAGCTCCAGACCTAGACAGGGTCGGAGTGGCTACACCTTC
TRBV19	NA	NA	TRBJ1-5	CASSSPQNNQPQHF	TGTGCCAGTAGTTCACCCCAGAACAATCAGCCCCAGCATTTT
TRBV5-5	NA	TRBD1	TRBJ1-5	CASSSGTGNNQPQHF	TGTGCCAGCAGCTCGGGGACAGGAAACAATCAGCCCCAGCATTTT
TRBV5-1	NA	NA	TRBJ2-1	CASYQGSTSEQFF	TGCGCCAGCTACCAGGGATCCACCAGTGAGCAGTTCTTC
TRBV18	once	NA	TRBJ1-4	CASSPGTAPLEKLFF	TGTGCCAGCTCACCCGGGACCGCTCCCTTGGAAAAACTGTTTTTT
TRBV20-1	NA	NA	TRBJ2-3	CRAGTDTQYF	TGCAGGGCAGGGACAGATACGCAGTATTTT
TRBV10-2	NA	NA	TRBJ1-3	CASSDRIRSSGNTIYF	TGCGCCAGCAGTGATCGCATTCGGAGCTCTGGAAACACCATATATTTT
TRBV7-9	NA	TRBD1	TRBJ1-1	CASGPGQGVRTEAFF	TGTGCCAGCGGCCCGGGACAGGGAGTTCGGACTGAAGCTTTCTTT
TRBV19	NA	NA	TRBJ1-1	CASSSGGRPNTEAFF	TGTGCCAGTAGTTCGGGGGGGCGCCCGAACACTGAAGCTTTCTTT
TRBV28	NA	NA	TRBJ1-3	CASSLARGGGNTIYF	TGTGCCAGCAGTTTGGCCAGGGGAGGTGGAAACACCATATATTTT
TRBV30	NA	NA	TRBJ2-3	CAWSKRPLADTQYF	TGTGCCTGGAGTAAGCGACCCTTGGCAGATACGCAGTATTTT
TRBV5-1	NA	TRBD2	TRBJ2-7	CASTSSREGVPYEQYF	TGCGCCAGCACCAGCTCAAGGGAGGGAGTCCCCTACGAGCAGTACTTC
TRBV5-1	NA	TRBD1	TRBJ2-3	CASSSGQGTDTQYF	TGCGCCAGCAGCTCCGGACAGGGCACAGATACGCAGTATTTT
TRBV11-2	NA	TRBD1	TRBJ2-2	CASSWGTTGTGELFF	TGTGCCAGCAGCTGGGGTACGACAGGGACCGGGGAGCTGTTTTTT